Sequencing of this TCR beta chain was carried out in a study of shared clonotypes between healthy human individuals. Study-wide background: CD4 naive cells filled three plates per donor, CD4 memory three, CD8 naive two and CD8 memory one.

TCRdb's copy holds only in-frame clones and misses some; the assay was immunoSEQ multiplex PCR. The data show 2 million to 3 million clones, roughly 93% seen once. Points from the study as a whole: Naive subsets tended to show greater estimated richness than memory subsets.

CDR1 is SGHTA and CDR2 is FQGNSA in the germline V gene. This CDR3 spans 15 amino acids. V lost 1 base, J lost 1 base, and 10 bases lay in between. Both subsets, CD45RA+ naive and CD45RA-negative memory, were split from the CD4+ cells. There are a few counts of this clone. Its antigen is unknown. The material sequenced was naive CD4+ T cells from PBMCs. As for subset: CD45RA+ positively selected. This clonotype originated in a young man in good health. Some clones in this sample may be carry-over from other donors' samples. J is TRBJ1-1 and V is TRBV7-2; TRBD1 might be the D (6 bases). Written as DNA, the CDR3 is TGTGCCAGCAGCTTAGTTGGGACAAAGAACACTGAAGCTTTCTTT. Translating gives CASSLVGTKNTEAFF.